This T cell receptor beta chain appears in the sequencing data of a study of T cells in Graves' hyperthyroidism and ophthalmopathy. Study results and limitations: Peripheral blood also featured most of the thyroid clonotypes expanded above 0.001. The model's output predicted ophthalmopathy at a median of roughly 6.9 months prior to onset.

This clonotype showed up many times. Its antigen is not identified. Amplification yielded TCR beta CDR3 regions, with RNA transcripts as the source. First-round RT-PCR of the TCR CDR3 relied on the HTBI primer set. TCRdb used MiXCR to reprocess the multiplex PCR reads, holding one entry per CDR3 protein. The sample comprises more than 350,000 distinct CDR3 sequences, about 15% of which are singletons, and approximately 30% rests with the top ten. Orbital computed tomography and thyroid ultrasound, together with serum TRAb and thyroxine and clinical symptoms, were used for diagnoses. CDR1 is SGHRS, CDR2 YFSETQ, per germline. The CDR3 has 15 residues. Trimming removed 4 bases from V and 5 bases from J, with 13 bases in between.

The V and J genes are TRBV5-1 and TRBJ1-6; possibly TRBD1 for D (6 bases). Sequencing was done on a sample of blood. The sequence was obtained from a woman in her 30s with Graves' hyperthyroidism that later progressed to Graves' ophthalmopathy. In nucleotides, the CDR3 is TGCGCCAGCAGCAGAGGACAGATACATAATTCACCCCTCCACTTT. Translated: CASSRGQIHNSPLHF.